A single sample is the source of the 25 T cell receptor beta chains below, sequenced in a study of CD8 T cells in ankylosing spondylitis. One entry per CDR3 protein, called by TCRdb with MiXCR from the 5' RACE reads. Found here are roughly 46,000 distinct CDR3 sequences, approximately 3.6% of them singletons; the top ten hold about 4%. Sequenced input: blood, either unsorted or a sorted T cell fraction (not recorded which). Receptors originate from a female donor with ankylosing spondylitis or in good health (not recorded which).

This clonotype has at least ten counts. The chain recombines TRBV9 with TRBJ2-5; TRBD1 agrees at 7 bases. The CDR3 covers 14 residues. Germline lookup yields CDR1 SGDLS and CDR2 YYNGEE. The ends lost 1 base at V and 5 bases at J; junction bases unmatched: 5. The CDR3 loop is CASSVRGRGETQYF. CDR3 DNA sequence: TGTGCCAGCAGCGTACGTGGCAGGGGGGAGACCCAGTACTTC.

The table lists this clonotype with many counts. V gene TRBV9 combines with J gene TRBJ1-1, with 8 bases aligning to TRBD1. V trimming: 4 bases; J trimming: 5 bases; junction bases outside the gene matches: 16. This CDR3 spans 17 amino acids. CDR1 and CDR2 from the germline V gene are SGDLS and YYNGEE. CDR3 residues: CASSPRDRSHVGTEAFF. Here the CDR3 DNA reads TGTGCCAGCAGCCCCAGGGACAGGTCCCATGTAGGGACTGAAGCTTTCTTT.

This clonotype was counted many times. The V call is TRBV9, the J call TRBJ1-1, with a weak D call TRBD1 (5 bases). CDR1 SGDLS and CDR2 YYNGEE come from the germline V gene. The CDR3 consists of 13 residues. V was trimmed by 0 bases and J by 8 bases, leaving 11 bases between them. The CDR3 sequence: CASSVDGGLEAFF. The CDR3 bases are TGTGCCAGCAGCGTAGACGGGGGACTCGAAGCTTTCTTT.

This clonotype was observed many times. CDR3 amino acids: CASSVGRGRKVTEAFF. For the CDR3, the DNA is TGTGCCAGCAGCGTAGGAAGGGGGCGCAAGGTCACTGAAGCTTTCTTT. The chain uses TRBV9 and TRBJ1-1; 7 positions agree with TRBD1. Germline CDR1 is SGDLS and CDR2 is YYNGEE. The CDR3 length is 16 residues. With V trimmed by 0 bases and J by 4 bases, 9 bases remained unmatched.

A remark on this clonotype: Since a much larger clone is just one base distant, this may be a read error. The CDR3 is CASSVVDGGAGKEQFF. The CDR3 DNA is TGTGCCAGCAGCGTAGTAGACGGGGGCGCGGGAAAGGAGCAGTTCTTC. The V gene is TRBV9, the J gene TRBJ2-1, with D possibly being TRBD1 or TRBD2 (6 bases each). Germline CDR1 SGDLS, CDR2 YYNGEE. This CDR3 comprises 16 residues. V was shortened by 0 bases and J by 10 bases, with 20 bases between the two germline ends.

This clonotype was seen at least ten times. The CDR3 loop is CASSVAPDLPRTGGSNEQYF. The CDR3, as DNA: TGTGCCAGCAGCGTAGCCCCTGACCTCCCTCGGACAGGGGGCTCTAACGAGCAGTACTTC. This chain joins TRBV9 and TRBJ2-7, with 11 nucleotides matching TRBD1. The CDR3 spans 20 residues. Germline-derived CDR1 and CDR2 are SGDLS and YYNGEE. The J segment lost 5 bases and the V segment lost 0 bases, leaving 19 bases of the junction unmatched.

The genes are TRBV9 and TRBJ2-3; D ambiguous. Between the trimmed V and J ends, which lost 0 bases and 2 bases, there was a span of 13 bases. Germline V gene data show CDR1 as SGDLS and CDR2 as YYNGEE. The CDR3 has 16 amino acids. CDR3 nucleotides: TGTGCCAGCAGCGTAGCATCCGAGACTGTCACAGATACGCAGTATTTT. Translation: CASSVASETVTDTQYF.

This clonotype has ten or more counts. V gene TRBV9 combines with J gene TRBJ2-5; TRBD1 matches 8 bases. From germline, CDR1 is SGDLS and CDR2 YYNGEE. J was trimmed by 2 bases and V by 4 bases; bases with no gene match: 13. The CDR3 is 17 amino acids. The CDR3 reads CASSSLGDRTSQETQYF. CDR3 nucleotides: TGTGCCAGCAGCTCGCTGGGGGACAGGACTTCTCAAGAGACCCAGTACTTC.

Many counts were recorded for this clonotype. The chain links TRBV9 to TRBJ1-6; 8 bases fit TRBD1. There are 15 residues in the CDR3. After removal of 2 bases from V and 7 bases from J, the junction contained 5 bases not matched to a gene. Germline CDR1 and CDR2: SGDLS and YYNGEE. The CDR3, as DNA: TGTGCCAGCAGCGTTGAGGACAGGGCAAATTCACCCCTCCACTTT. Its translation is CASSVEDRANSPLHF.

This clonotype was seen many times. The J gene is TRBJ2-5, the V gene TRBV9, with D maybe TRBD1 (6 bases). Per germline, CDR1 SGDLS and CDR2 YYNGEE. CDR3 length equals 13 residues. Deletions cut 4 bases from V and 1 base from J, with 8 bases between. The CDR3 loop is CASSPRGQETQYF. The CDR3 DNA reads as TGTGCCAGCAGCCCCAGGGGCCAAGAGACCCAGTACTTC.

This clonotype has only a few counts. V usage is TRBV9 and J usage is TRBJ2-1; 9 positions agree with TRBD1. Germline V CDR1 and CDR2: SGDLS, YYNGEE. The CDR3 consists of 17 residues. After removal of 4 bases from V and 0 bases from J, the junction contained 8 bases not matched to a gene. CDR3 nucleotides: TGTGCCAGCAGCATCGGGACAGGGAAGGCCTCCTACAATGAGCAGTTCTTC. Protein: CASSIGTGKASYNEQFF.

This clonotype came up many times. The CDR3 is CASSPRGTGSYEQYF. CDR3 nucleotides: TGTGCCAGCAGCCCCAGAGGGACAGGGTCCTACGAGCAGTACTTC. The chain combines TRBV9 with TRBJ2-7; 9 nucleotides match TRBD1. CDR1 and CDR2 (germline): SGDLS, YYNGEE. V was pared by 4 bases and J by 1 base, with 6 bases of the junction left unmatched. This CDR3 is built from 15 residues.

This clonotype was counted many times. The chain joins TRBV9 to TRBJ2-3; D is possibly TRBD1 (6 bases). V was pared by 2 bases and J by 1 base, with 11 bases between. The CDR3 loop spans 15 amino acids. The germline V gene has CDR1 SGDLS and CDR2 YYNGEE. CDR3 DNA sequence: TGTGCCAGCAGCGTTGAGGGGGTTCGCACAGATACGCAGTATTTT. Translating it yields CASSVEGVRTDTQYF.

This clonotype was seen ten or more times. The chain carries TRBV9 and TRBJ2-5, with a weak D call TRBD1 (6 bases). Looked up from germline, CDR1 is SGDLS and CDR2 is YYNGEE. Trimming stripped 3 bases from V and 4 bases from J, with 16 bases between. The CDR3 loop spans 15 amino acids. The CDR3 DNA reads TGTGCCAGCAGCGCTAGAAAGGCAGGGGCAGAGACCCAGTACTTC. Translating it yields CASSARKAGAETQYF.

This clonotype was detected many times. The chain employs TRBV9 and TRBJ1-2, with 9 bases lining up with TRBD1. With 3 bases clipped from V and 6 bases from J, the junction kept 15 bases outside the gene matches. CDR1 is SGDLS, CDR2 YYNGEE, per germline. The CDR3 length is 17 residues. The CDR3 DNA reads TGTGCCAGCAGCGCTTCCGGGACAGGGTCTCGCCGTGATGGCTACACCTTC. Residues: CASSASGTGSRRDGYTF. The variable domain in full, completed from reference TRBV9 and TRBJ1-2, reads DSGVTQTPKHLITATGQRVTLRCSPRSGDLSVYWYQQSLDQGLQFLIQYYNGEERAKGNILERFSAQQFPDLHSELNLSSLELGDSALYFCASSASGTGSRRDGYTFGSGTRLTVV.

This clonotype was found many times. This chain links TRBV9 with TRBJ2-3, with 7 bases identical to TRBD2. V lost 0 bases to trimming and J lost 4 bases; unmatched junction nucleotides: 8. CDR3 length: 16 amino acids. Per the germline V gene, CDR1 is SGDLS and CDR2 is YYNGEE. DNA of the CDR3: TGTGCCAGCAGCGTAGACTCTAGCGGCGGTTCAGATACGCAGTATTTT. Its protein product is CASSVDSSGGSDTQYF.

This clonotype turned up a few times. Being one base from a much bigger clone, this may be a read error. This chain uses TRBV9 with TRBJ2-3; D possibly corresponds to TRBD2 (7 bases). This CDR3 contains 14 residues. Trimming took off 3 bases at V and 4 bases at J, with 12 bases between the two ends. Germline V CDR1 and CDR2: SGDLS, YYNGEE. The CDR3 bases are TGTGCCAGCAGCGAGGGGGGGGCAGCAGATACGCAGTATTTT. Residues: CASSEGGAADTQYF.

At least ten counts were recorded for this clonotype. The chain couples TRBV9 to TRBJ1-1; D remains unclear. V lost 2 bases, J lost 2 bases, and 10 bases lay in between. The germline V gene encodes CDR1 SGDLS and CDR2 YYNGEE. This CDR3 has 14 residues. The CDR3 bases are TGTGCCAGCAGCGTCTCCGACCTTAACACTGAAGCTTTCTTT. Translated, it gives CASSVSDLNTEAFF.

This clonotype was picked up many times. The rearrangement joins TRBV21-1 to TRBJ1-1. TRBV21-1 is tagged as a pseudogene. There are 14 residues in the CDR3. The CDR3 region is CASSKDRGCSEAFF. CDR3 coding DNA: TGTGCCAGCAGCAAAGACCGGGGCTGTTCTGAAGCTTTCTTT.

This clonotype has ten or more counts. V gene TRBV9 combines with J gene TRBJ1-6, with D possibly matching TRBD1 (6 bases). The length of the CDR3 is 14 residues. Germline V gene lookup returns CDR1 SGDLS and CDR2 YYNGEE. Trimming removed 0 bases at V and 7 bases at J, with 8 bases between. The CDR3 coding sequence is TGTGCCAGCAGCGTAGGCACAGGGAATTCACCCCTCCACTTT. This translates into CASSVGTGNSPLHF.

This clonotype was found many times. The rearrangement uses TRBV9 and TRBJ2-5, with TRBD2 identical over 9 bases. Unmatched junction bases numbered 8, after V lost 0 bases and J lost 5 bases. CDR3 size: 16 residues. Germline V gene sequence: CDR1 SGDLS, CDR2 YYNGEE. The CDR3 here is CASSVGGLAGSETQYF. The CDR3 nucleotides read TGTGCCAGCAGCGTAGGTGGGCTAGCGGGATCTGAGACCCAGTACTTC.

In this sample, this clonotype turned up many times. The chain uses TRBV9 and TRBJ2-7; a weak D match, TRBD2 (7 bases). Germline V gives CDR1 SGDLS, CDR2 YYNGEE. V lost 4 bases and J lost 3, with 17 bases in between. This CDR3 is built from 15 residues. CDR3 DNA: TGTGCCAGCAGCCCCACAGCGGGACAAAACTACGAGCAGTACTTC. The encoded protein is CASSPTAGQNYEQYF.

This clonotype was picked up many times. V and J are TRBV9 and TRBJ1-1; perhaps TRBD1 as D (6 bases). Trimming stripped 6 bases from V and 1 base from J, with 13 bases between. From germline, CDR1 is SGDLS and CDR2 YYNGEE. The CDR3 extends over 14 amino acids. DNA for the CDR3: TGTGCCAGCACAGGGGCCGACGAGAACACTGAAGCTTTCTTT. This gives the protein CASTGADENTEAFF.

The table lists this clonotype with many counts. The chain uses TRBV9 and TRBJ2-1; 7 nucleotides match TRBD2. The CDR3 is 14 amino acids. Looked up from germline, CDR1 is SGDLS and CDR2 is YYNGEE. After removal of 0 bases from V and 7 bases from J, the junction contained 4 bases not matched to a gene. CDR3 sequence reads: CASSVDPGGNEQFF. The CDR3 DNA follows: TGTGCCAGCAGCGTAGACCCGGGAGGAAATGAGCAGTTCTTC.

This clonotype was detected ten times or more. V and J are TRBV9 and TRBJ2-3; 7 nucleotides match TRBD2. The CDR3 sequence is 13 residues long. Per germline, CDR1 SGDLS and CDR2 YYNGEE. The V segment lost 6 bases and the J segment 1 base; nucleotides outside the gene matches: 2. CDR3 region: CASTSGGTDTQYF. CDR3 DNA: TGTGCCAGCACCAGCGGGGGCACAGATACGCAGTATTTT.